The sequence of this T cell receptor beta chain was determined in a study of response to subunit inactivated influenza vaccine. This clonotype was seen only a few times. Its antigen is not known. Study results and limitations: Researchers suggested that each seasonal influenza vaccination recruits few new T cells.

One entry per CDR3 protein results from TCRdb running MiXCR on the RT-PCR reads. The sample records about 700,000 distinct CDR3 sequences, approximately 13% being singletons. V lost 9 bases, J lost 5 bases, and 7 bases stayed unmatched. The CDR3 runs to 13 residues. Germline V gives CDR1 LNHDA, CDR2 SQIVND (reference sequence). The sequenced sample was PBMCs from blood, obtained roughly 2 weeks before vaccination. J is TRBJ2-5 and V is TRBV19; 9 nucleotides match TRBD1. This clonotype was obtained from a middle-aged man who received an inactivated influenza vaccine. In DNA form, the CDR3 reads TGTGCCAGCGGACAGGGGTATAGGGAGACCCAGTACTTC. It specifies CASGQGYRETQYF.